The 17 T cell receptor beta chains in this list originate from one sample, sequenced in a study of blood T cells in healthy people across ages. Together with a sample-barcoded 5' primer, a J-beta primer mix was included in a second PCR lasting about 7 to 11 cycles. Each CDR3 protein is one row after TCRdb ran MiXCR on the 5' RACE reads. The data show around 1,000,000 distinct CDR3 sequences, about 23% seen once. In addition, the sample was reused for a study of T cells of mothers and their children.

What was sequenced was blood. These receptors were collected from a girl aged 2 to 9 in good health.

The V call is TRBV7-9, the J call TRBJ2-3; no clear D gene. V was pared by 5 bases and J by 4 bases, with 7 bases between. Germline loops: CDR1 SEHNR, CDR2 FQNEAQ (reference sequence). The CDR3 totals 12 residues. The CDR3 DNA follows: TGTGCCAGCAGCGATTCGCCAGATACGCAGTATTTT. This sequence encodes CASSDSPDTQYF.

This clonotype was seen a few times. The V and J genes are TRBV28 and TRBJ2-7; D ambiguous. The V gene's germline CDR1 is MDHEN and CDR2 SYDVKM. The CDR3 spans 13 residues. Trimming took 3 bases from V and 4 from J, leaving 10 bases between them. The CDR3 region has the DNA TGTGCCAGCAGTTTTTCCCAAATATACGAGCAGTACTTC. This codes for CASSFSQIYEQYF.

The sample holds a few counts of this clonotype. The chain is built from TRBV6-5 and TRBJ1-2, with D tentatively TRBD1 (6 bases). Deletions cut 5 bases from V and 1 base from J, with 11 bases between. Germline lookup yields CDR1 MNHEY and CDR2 SVGAGI. There are 14 residues in the CDR3. CDR3 sequence (DNA): TGTGCCAGCAGTCGATCGGACAGTAACTATGGCTACACCTTC. Translating it yields CASSRSDSNYGYTF.

This chain uses TRBV5-6 with TRBJ2-1, with 16 bases matching TRBD2. With the DNA end fitting TRBJ2-7 better, the J assignment may be wrong. Germline V lookup: CDR1 SGHDT, CDR2 YYEEEE. The CDR3 runs to 19 residues. CDR3 sequence (DNA): TGTGCCAGCAGCCATCGGCCCACCGGGACTAGCGGGGGGGTACCGGGGCAGTACTTC. Protein sequence: CASSHRPTGTSGGVPGQYF.

V gene TRBV20-1 combines with J gene TRBJ2-7, with D possibly being TRBD2 (6 bases). Deletions cut 0 bases from V and 2 bases from J, with 8 bases between. Germline CDR1 is DFQATT and CDR2 is SNEGSKA (reference sequence). The CDR3 contains 13 residues. The CDR3 sequence: CSARDGRTYEQYF. DNA of the CDR3: TGCAGTGCTAGAGATGGGAGGACCTACGAGCAGTACTTC.

This clonotype occurred a few times. V and J are TRBV3-1 and TRBJ1-2; D uncertain. The CDR3 spans 15 residues. V lost 2 bases to trimming and J lost 6 bases, with 16 bases between them. The germline CDR1 and CDR2 sequences are LGHDT and YNNKEL (reference sequence). The CDR3 here is CASSQLASWINGYTF. The CDR3 DNA sequence: TGTGCCAGCAGCCAATTAGCATCATGGATCAATGGCTACACCTTC.

This clonotype was recorded a few times. The rearrangement links TRBV4-3 to TRBJ1-5, with D unclear. The germline V and J ends were trimmed by 1 base and 2 bases, with 6 bases remaining between them. Germline loops: CDR1 LGHNA, CDR2 YSLEER. The CDR3 extends over 14 amino acids. Here the CDR3 DNA reads TGCGCCAGCAGCCAAGTATTGGGCAATCAGCCCCAGCATTTT. Protein product: CASSQVLGNQPQHF.

CDR3 sequence: CASSEGPHEAFF. The CDR3 DNA reads as TGTGCCAGCAGCGAAGGACCCCATGAAGCTTTCTTT. This rearrangement joins TRBV11-2 to TRBJ1-1; D gene uncertain. The CDR3 extends over 12 amino acids. In germline, CDR1 is SGHAT, CDR2 FQNNGV. Trimming stripped 5 bases from V and 7 bases from J, with 11 bases between.

This chain uses TRBV11-2 with TRBJ2-7; D ambiguous. Between the trimmed V and J ends, which lost 3 bases and 1 base, there was a span of 13 bases. Germline CDR1 SGHAT, CDR2 FQNNGV. This CDR3 is built from 15 residues. The CDR3 region is CASSFFSGLSYEQYF. Here the CDR3 DNA reads TGTGCCAGCAGCTTCTTCAGTGGTCTTTCCTACGAGCAGTACTTC.

This clonotype was seen more than once but under ten times. The gene calls are TRBV11-2 and TRBJ2-5; no definite D call. CDR1 is SGHAT, CDR2 FQNNGV, per germline. The CDR3 has 14 residues. Trimming took off 3 bases at V and 3 bases at J, with 11 bases between the two ends. This CDR3 reads CASSFAEWEETQYF. CDR3 coding DNA: TGTGCCAGCAGCTTTGCAGAATGGGAAGAGACCCAGTACTTC.

This chain uses TRBV5-6 with TRBJ2-2; 9 bases map to TRBD1. V shed 3 bases and J 10 bases; nucleotides not matched to a gene: 4. Germline lookup yields CDR1 SGHDT and CDR2 YYEEEE. This CDR3 has 13 residues. The CDR3 protein is CASSWDRAKELFF. CDR3 sequence (DNA): TGTGCCAGCAGCTGGGACAGGGCAAAGGAGCTGTTTTTT.

V and J are TRBV5-1 and TRBJ2-1; D not resolved. The CDR3 is made up of 13 amino acids. Trimming took 0 bases from V and 5 from J, leaving 6 bases between them. The germline V gene has CDR1 SGHRS and CDR2 YFSETQ. The CDR3: CASSLDTDNEQFF. CDR3 bases: TGCGCCAGCAGCTTGGACACTGACAATGAGCAGTTCTTC.

The chain employs TRBV2 and TRBJ2-3; 7 bases match TRBD2. This CDR3 has 16 residues. The germline gives CDR1 SNHLY, CDR2 FYNNEI. V lost 8 bases to trimming and J lost 0 bases; unmatched junction nucleotides: 11. CDR3 in DNA: TGTGCCAGCGCCCAGCCAACTAGCGAAAGCACAGATACGCAGTATTTT. Protein: CASAQPTSESTDTQYF.

This clonotype came up a few times. The chain employs TRBV4-2 and TRBJ1-1; no firm D call. The V and J ends lost 6 bases and 2 bases respectively, with 13 bases between them. Per germline, CDR1 LGHNA and CDR2 YNFKEQ. The CDR3 contains 14 residues. CDR3 in amino acids: CASSSPLGNTEAFF. In DNA form, the CDR3 reads TGTGCCAGCAGTTCTCCCTTGGGAAACACTGAAGCTTTCTTT.

The rearrangement joins TRBV19 to TRBJ1-2, with D unclear. The V and J ends lost 9 bases and 7 bases respectively, with 27 bases between them. The CDR3 spans 16 residues. The germline V gene encodes CDR1 LNHDA and CDR2 SQIVND (reference sequence). The chain's CDR3 is CASRPMEADYRIGYTF. Written as DNA, the CDR3 is TGTGCCAGCCGCCCGATGGAGGCAGACTATCGGATTGGCTACACCTTC.

J is TRBJ2-3 and V is TRBV7-9, with 8 bases lining up with TRBD2. V gave up 6 bases and J gave up 8 bases; unmatched junction bases: 16. The CDR3 consists of 16 residues. CDR1 and CDR2 (germline): SEHNR, FQNEAQ (reference sequence). The CDR3 sequence is CASSSTLAGINSTQYF. For the CDR3, the DNA is TGTGCCAGCAGTTCAACCCTAGCGGGCATCAATAGTACGCAGTATTTT. The full variable domain, with the rest looked up from reference TRBV7-9 and TRBJ2-3, is DTGVSQNPRHKITKRGQNVTFRCDPISEHNRLYWYRQTLGQGPEFLTYFQNEAQLEKSRLLSDRFSAERPKGSFSTLEIQRTEQGDSAMYLCASSSTLAGINSTQYFGPGTRLTVL.

The chain combines TRBV7-9 with TRBJ2-3; 11 bases match TRBD1. Trimming took 2 bases from V and 5 from J; bases not matched to a gene: 3. The CDR3 covers 15 residues. Germline CDR1 is SEHNR and CDR2 is FQNEAQ (reference sequence). This chain's CDR3 is CASSLRTGGKDTQYF. The DNA for the CDR3 is TGTGCCAGCAGCTTACGGACAGGGGGCAAAGATACGCAGTATTTT.